The subject of this entry is one TCR beta chain. These data originate in a study of blood T cell repertoires in COVID-19. Study summary: Sites across the United States, Italy and Spain contributed samples from acute and convalescent COVID-19.

Self-reported history from a screening survey and questionnaire set each donor's cohort. All recovered Cohort 3 donors got two negative PCRs, got clearance, or saw symptom resolution. Original analysis: Nucleated cell counts were estimated from reference gene primer amplification. Measured with immunoSEQ multiplex PCR; TCRdb has only the in-frame clones, and not every one. From that table come the V and J calls and clone size; the DNA was used to work out D and trimming. The sample includes fewer than 350,000 clones, over 75% of them seen just once. The sequenced sample consisted of PBMCs or T cells enriched from blood (not recorded which). The receptor was derived from a woman in her 30s who had recovered from COVID-19.

The CDR3 protein is CASSISGLGTDTQYF. For the CDR3, the DNA is TGTGCCAGTAGTATCTCAGGACTCGGCACAGATACGCAGTATTTT. The chain has TRBV19 and TRBJ2-3; possible D gene TRBD2, 5 bases. This CDR3 is built from 15 residues. CDR1 is LNHDA and CDR2 is SQIVND in the germline V gene (reference sequence). The germline V and J ends were trimmed by 3 bases and 1 base, with 11 bases remaining between them.